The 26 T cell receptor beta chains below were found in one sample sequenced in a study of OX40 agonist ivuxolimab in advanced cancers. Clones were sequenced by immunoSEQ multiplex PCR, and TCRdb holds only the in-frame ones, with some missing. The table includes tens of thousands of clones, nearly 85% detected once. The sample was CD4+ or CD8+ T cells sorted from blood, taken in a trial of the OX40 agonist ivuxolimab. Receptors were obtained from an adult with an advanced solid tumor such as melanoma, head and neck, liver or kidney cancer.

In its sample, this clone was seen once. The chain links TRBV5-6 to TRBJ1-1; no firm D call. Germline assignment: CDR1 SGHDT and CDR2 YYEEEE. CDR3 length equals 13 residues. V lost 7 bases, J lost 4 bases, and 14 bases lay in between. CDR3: CASSSWGGTEAFF. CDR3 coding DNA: TGTGCCAGCTCCTCCTGGGGTGGCACTGAAGCTTTCTTT.

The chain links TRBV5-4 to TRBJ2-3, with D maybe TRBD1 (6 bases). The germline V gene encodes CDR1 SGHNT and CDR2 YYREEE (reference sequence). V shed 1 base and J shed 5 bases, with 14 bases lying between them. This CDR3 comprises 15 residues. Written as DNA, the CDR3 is TGTGCCAGCAGCTTGAACAGGGCCCCCGGAGATACGCAGTATTTT. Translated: CASSLNRAPGDTQYF.

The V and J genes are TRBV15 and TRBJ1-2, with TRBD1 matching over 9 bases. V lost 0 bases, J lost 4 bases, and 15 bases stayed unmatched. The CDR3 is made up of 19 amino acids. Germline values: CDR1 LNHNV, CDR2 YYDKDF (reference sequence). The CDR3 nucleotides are TGTGCCACCAGCAGAGATTGGGCGGGACAGGGACTTGTTGGCTATGGCTACACCTTC. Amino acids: CATSRDWAGQGLVGYGYTF.

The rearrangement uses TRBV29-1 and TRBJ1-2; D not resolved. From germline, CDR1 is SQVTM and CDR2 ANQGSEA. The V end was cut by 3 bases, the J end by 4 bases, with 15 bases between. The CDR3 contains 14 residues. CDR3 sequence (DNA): TGCAGCGTTGACCCCCCGAGCCCACGCTATGGCTACACCTTC. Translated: CSVDPPSPRYGYTF.

The CDR3 reads CASSQVGSRVYYGYTF. The CDR3 DNA follows: TGCGCCAGCAGCCAAGTGGGGTCCCGGGTGTACTATGGCTACACCTTC. J is TRBJ1-2 and V is TRBV4-1; no clear D gene. CDR3 size: 16 residues. V lost 1 base and J 3 bases, leaving 15 bases between the germline ends. Germline V gives CDR1 MGHRA, CDR2 YSYEKL.

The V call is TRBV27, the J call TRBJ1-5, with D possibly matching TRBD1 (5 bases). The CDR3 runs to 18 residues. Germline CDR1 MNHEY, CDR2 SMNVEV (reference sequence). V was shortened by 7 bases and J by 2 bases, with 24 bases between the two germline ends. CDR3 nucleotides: TGTGCCAGCACCTTACTTCGGGACGAAAGTAGGGGCAATCAGCCCCAGCATTTT. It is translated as CASTLLRDESRGNQPQHF.

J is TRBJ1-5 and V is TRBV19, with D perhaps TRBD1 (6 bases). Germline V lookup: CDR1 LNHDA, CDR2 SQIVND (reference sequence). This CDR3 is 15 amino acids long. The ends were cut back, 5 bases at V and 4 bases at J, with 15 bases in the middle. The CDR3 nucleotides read TGTGCCAGTAGTCCAAGATTAGGGGGGAATCAGCCCCAGCATTTT. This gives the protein CASSPRLGGNQPQHF.

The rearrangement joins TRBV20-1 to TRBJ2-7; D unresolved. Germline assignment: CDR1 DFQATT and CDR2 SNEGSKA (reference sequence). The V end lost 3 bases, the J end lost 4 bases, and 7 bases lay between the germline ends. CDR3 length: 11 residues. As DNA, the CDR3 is TGCAGTGCTAGTCTGGGGTACGAGCAGTACTTC. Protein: CSASLGYEQYF.

CDR3 sequence: CASSIMVADGYTF. In DNA, the CDR3 is TGTGCCAGTAGTATCATGGTGGCAGATGGCTACACCTTC. The V gene is TRBV19, the J gene TRBJ1-2; no reliable D call. This CDR3 region has 13 residues. Trimming left V 3 bases short and J 6 bases short, with 11 bases between. Germline-derived CDR1 and CDR2 are LNHDA and SQIVND (reference sequence).

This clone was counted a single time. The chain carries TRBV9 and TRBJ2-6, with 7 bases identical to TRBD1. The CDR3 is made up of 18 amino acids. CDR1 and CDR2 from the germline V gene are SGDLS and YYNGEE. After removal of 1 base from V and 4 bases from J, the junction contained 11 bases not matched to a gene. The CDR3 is CASSVSMTGWEGANVLTF. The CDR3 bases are TGTGCCAGCAGCGTAAGCATGACAGGGTGGGAGGGGGCCAACGTCCTGACTTTC.

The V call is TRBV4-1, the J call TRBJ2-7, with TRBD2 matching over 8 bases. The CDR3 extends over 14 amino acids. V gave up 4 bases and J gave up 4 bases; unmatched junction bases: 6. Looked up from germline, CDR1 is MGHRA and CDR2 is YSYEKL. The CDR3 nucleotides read TGCGCCAGCAGCCCTCCGGGGGGGAGGTACGAGCAGTACTTC. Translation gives CASSPPGGRYEQYF.

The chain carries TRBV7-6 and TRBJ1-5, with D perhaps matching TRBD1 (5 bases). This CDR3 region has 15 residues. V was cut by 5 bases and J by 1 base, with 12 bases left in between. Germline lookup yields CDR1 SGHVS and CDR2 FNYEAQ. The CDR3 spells CASSLSWGSNQPQHF. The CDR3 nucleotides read TGTGCCAGCAGCCTCTCGTGGGGGAGCAATCAGCCCCAGCATTTT.

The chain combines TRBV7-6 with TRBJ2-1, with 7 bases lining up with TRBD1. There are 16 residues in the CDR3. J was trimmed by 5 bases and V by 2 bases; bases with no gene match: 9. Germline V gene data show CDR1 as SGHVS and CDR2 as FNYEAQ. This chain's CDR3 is CASSLRSQGNHNEQFF. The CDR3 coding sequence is TGTGCCAGCAGCTTAAGATCACAGGGGAACCACAATGAGCAGTTCTTC.

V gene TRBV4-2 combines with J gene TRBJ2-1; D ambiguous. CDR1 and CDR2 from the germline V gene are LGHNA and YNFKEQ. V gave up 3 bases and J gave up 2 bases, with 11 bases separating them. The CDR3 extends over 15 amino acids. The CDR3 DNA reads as TGTGCCAGCAGCCAGGGCAACTCCCCCTACAATGAGCAGTTCTTC. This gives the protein CASSQGNSPYNEQFF.

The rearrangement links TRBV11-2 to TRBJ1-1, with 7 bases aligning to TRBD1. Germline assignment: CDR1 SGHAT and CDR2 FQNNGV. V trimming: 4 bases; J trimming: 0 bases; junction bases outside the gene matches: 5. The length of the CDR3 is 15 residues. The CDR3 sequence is CASSYRQGMNTEAFF. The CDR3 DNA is TGTGCCAGCAGCTACCGACAGGGAATGAACACTGAAGCTTTCTTT.

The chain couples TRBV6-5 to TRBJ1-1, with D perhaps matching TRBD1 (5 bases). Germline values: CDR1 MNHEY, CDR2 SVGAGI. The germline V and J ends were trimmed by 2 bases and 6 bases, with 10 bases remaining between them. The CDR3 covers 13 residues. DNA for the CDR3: TGTGCCAGCAGTTACCGTGGGGGTCCTGAAGCTTTCTTT. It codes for CASSYRGGPEAFF.

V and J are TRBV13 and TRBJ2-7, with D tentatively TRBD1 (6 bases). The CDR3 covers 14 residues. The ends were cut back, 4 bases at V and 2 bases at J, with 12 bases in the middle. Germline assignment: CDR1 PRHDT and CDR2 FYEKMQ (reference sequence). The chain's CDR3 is CASSSQTGAYEQYF. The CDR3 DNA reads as TGTGCCAGCAGCTCACAGACAGGAGCCTACGAGCAGTACTTC.

The CDR3 coding sequence is TGTGCCAGCAGCGTAGAAGGGAGGGCGGCTAGCGGCCACAATGAGCAGTTCTTC. It yields the protein CASSVEGRAASGHNEQFF. The V and J genes are TRBV9 and TRBJ2-1; 7 nucleotides agree with TRBD2. Germline CDR1 SGDLS, CDR2 YYNGEE. This CDR3 spans 18 amino acids. V lost 0 bases, J lost 5 bases, and 14 bases stayed unmatched.

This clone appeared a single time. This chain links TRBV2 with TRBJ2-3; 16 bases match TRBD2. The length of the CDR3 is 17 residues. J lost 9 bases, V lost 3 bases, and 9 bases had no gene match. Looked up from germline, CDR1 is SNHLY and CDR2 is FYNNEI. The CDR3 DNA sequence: TGTGCCAGCAGTGACTTCCCGGGACTAGCGGGGGGGCGCACGCAGTATTTT. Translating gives CASSDFPGLAGGRTQYF.

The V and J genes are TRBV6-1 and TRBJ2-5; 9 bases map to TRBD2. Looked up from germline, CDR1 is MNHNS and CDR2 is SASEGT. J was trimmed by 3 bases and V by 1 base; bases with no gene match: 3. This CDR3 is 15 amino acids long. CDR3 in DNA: TGTGCCAGCAGTGAAGACCCTAGCGGGGAAGAGACCCAGTACTTC. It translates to CASSEDPSGEETQYF.

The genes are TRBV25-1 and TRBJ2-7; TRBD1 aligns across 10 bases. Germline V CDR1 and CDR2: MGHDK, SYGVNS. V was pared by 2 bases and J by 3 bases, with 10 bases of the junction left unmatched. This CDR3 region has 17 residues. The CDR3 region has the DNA TGTGCCAGCAGTGAAAAGGTCGGGACAGGGGACATCTACGAGCAGTACTTC. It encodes CASSEKVGTGDIYEQYF.

The CDR3 region has the DNA TGTGCCAGCAGCGCCAGCCCCAGGGTTCACGAGCAGTACTTC. It specifies CASSASPRVHEQYF. The chain uses TRBV9 and TRBJ2-7; tentatively, D is TRBD1 (5 bases). V was trimmed by 3 bases and J by 5 bases, leaving 15 bases between them. Germline values: CDR1 SGDLS, CDR2 YYNGEE. This CDR3 is built from 14 residues. Based on the CDR3 plus reference TRBV9 and TRBJ2-7, the full variable domain is DSGVTQTPKHLITATGQRVTLRCSPRSGDLSVYWYQQSLDQGLQFLIQYYNGEERAKGNILERFSAQQFPDLHSELNLSSLELGDSALYFCASSASPRVHEQYFGPGTRLTVT.

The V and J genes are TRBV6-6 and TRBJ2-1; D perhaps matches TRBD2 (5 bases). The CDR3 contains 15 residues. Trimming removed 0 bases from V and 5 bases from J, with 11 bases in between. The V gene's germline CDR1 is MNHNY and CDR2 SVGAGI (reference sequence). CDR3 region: CASSYSPTRDNEQFF. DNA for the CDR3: TGTGCCAGCAGTTACTCCCCCACTAGGGACAATGAGCAGTTCTTC.

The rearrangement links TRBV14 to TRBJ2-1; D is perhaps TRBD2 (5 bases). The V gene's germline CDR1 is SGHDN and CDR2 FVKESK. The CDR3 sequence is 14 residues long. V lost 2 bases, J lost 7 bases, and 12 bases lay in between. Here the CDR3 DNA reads TGTGCCAGCAGCCAAAGTCCGGGATCGAATGAGCAGTTCTTC. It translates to CASSQSPGSNEQFF.

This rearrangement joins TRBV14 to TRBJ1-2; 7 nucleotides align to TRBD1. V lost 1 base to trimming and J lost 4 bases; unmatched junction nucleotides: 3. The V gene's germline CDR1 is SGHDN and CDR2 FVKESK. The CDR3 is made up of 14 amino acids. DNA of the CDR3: TGTGCCAGCAGCCAAGGGACAGGACGCTATGGCTACACCTTC. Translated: CASSQGTGRYGYTF.

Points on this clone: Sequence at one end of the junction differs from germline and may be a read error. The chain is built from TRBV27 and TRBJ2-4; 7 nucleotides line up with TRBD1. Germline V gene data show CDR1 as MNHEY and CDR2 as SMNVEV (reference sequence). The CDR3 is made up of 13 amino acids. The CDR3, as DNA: TGTGCCAGCAGTTTAGGTAGGGGGACAGAGTCCAACTTC. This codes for CASSLGRGTESNF.